This T cell receptor (beta chain) is from a study of post-analysis software for immune sequencing data. Study-wide results and caveats: In patients, 4 to 6 TRBV segments were more frequent than in controls, with TRBV5-6, TRBV5-1 and TRBV20-1 among them. Under the F measure, samples that were prepared in one batch clustered strongly together. The study found significantly lower normalized Chao1 diversity in multiple sclerosis patients than in controls.

This clonotype was seen many times. Its antigen is undetermined. Tagging with unique molecular identifiers was a feature of the TCR beta cDNA libraries. The yield from approximately 1 to 10 million T cells was roughly 500,000 cDNA molecules in total. TCRdb analysed the PCR reads with MiXCR anew, one entry per CDR3 protein. This table has approximately 630,000 distinct CDR3 sequences, approximately 60% appearing once. Germline V gene sequence: CDR1 KGHSH, CDR2 LQKENI. There are 13 residues in the CDR3. V lost 2 bases and J lost 0, with 4 bases in between. Sequencing was carried out using blood. This TCR was recovered from a girl aged 2-10 years with multiple sclerosis. This chain joins TRBV18 and TRBJ1-1; no clear D. The CDR3: CASSPGLNTEAFF. The DNA of the CDR3 is TGTGCCAGCTCACCAGGGCTGAACACTGAAGCTTTCTTT. The full variable domain, in which reference TRBV18 and TRBJ1-1 provide the parts outside the CDR3, is NAGVMQNPRHLVRRRGQEARLRCSPMKGHSHVYWYRQLPEEGLKFMVYLQKENIIDESGMPKERFSAEFPKEGPSILRIQQVVRGDSAAYFCASSPGLNTEAFFGQGTRLTVV.